These 12 T cell receptor beta chains originate from one sample sequenced in a study of cytomegalovirus exposure and HLA in healthy donors. 13 Jbeta primers and 60 Vbeta primers were used for the PCR. The repertoire was sequenced with immunoSEQ multiplex PCR; TCRdb's copy has only in-frame clones and lacks some. The profile covers roughly 130,000 clones, with roughly two thirds appearing a single time and 1.5% to 2% taken by the ten largest. Sequencing was carried out using PBMCs. Source of these receptors: a man in his thirties or forties in good health and CMV-seropositive.

The V call is TRBV28, the J call TRBJ2-7, with a possible D match to TRBD1 (5 bases). Trimming pared 3 bases from V and 0 bases from J, leaving 9 bases between. The CDR3 has 14 residues. From germline, CDR1 is MDHEN and CDR2 SYDVKM. The DNA for the CDR3 is TGTGCCAGCAGTTTGGGGCAATCCTCCTACGAGCAGTACTTC. As protein: CASSLGQSSYEQYF.

Concerning this clone: The junction departs from germline at one end; a sequencing error may be responsible. V usage is TRBV7-9 and J usage is TRBJ2-7; 7 positions match TRBD1. CDR3 length equals 15 residues. Per germline, CDR1 SEHNR and CDR2 FQNEAQ (reference sequence). The CDR3 protein is CSSSSTGASTYEQYF. CDR3 sequence (DNA): TGTTCCAGCAGCTCCACAGGGGCGAGTACCTACGAGCAGTACTTC.

This chain joins TRBV4-1 and TRBJ1-3; no clear D gene. CDR3 length: 15 amino acids. The ends were cut back, 4 bases at V and 0 bases at J, with 10 bases in the middle. The V gene's germline CDR1 is MGHRA and CDR2 YSYEKL. CDR3 nucleotide sequence: TGCGCCAGCAGCCTTCAGGTTCACTCTGGAAACACCATATATTTT. Protein sequence: CASSLQVHSGNTIYF.

This chain uses TRBV13 with TRBJ2-5; TRBD1 is a possible D gene (6 bases). The J call may be incorrect, as the DNA end agrees better with TRBJ2-7. The CDR3 runs 13 residues. Germline V gives CDR1 PRHDT, CDR2 FYEKMQ (reference sequence). CDR3 region: CASAHRDIYEQYF. In DNA, the CDR3 is TGTGCCAGCGCCCACCGGGACATCTACGAGCAGTACTTC.

This clone came up a few times. V and J are TRBV11-2 and TRBJ2-5, with D possibly being TRBD2 (5 bases). V lost 5 bases to trimming and J lost 4 bases, with 29 bases between them. The CDR3 spans 19 residues. Germline V gives CDR1 SGHAT, CDR2 FQNNGV. Written as DNA, the CDR3 is TGTGCCAGCAGCCGCTTACTAGGCCTTAAACCGAGGTGGGGAGAGACCCAGTACTTC. Translated, it gives CASSRLLGLKPRWGETQYF.

The V and J genes are TRBV7-9 and TRBJ2-2, with 15 bases that match TRBD2. J was trimmed by 8 bases and V by 4 bases; bases with no gene match: 5. This CDR3 spans 16 amino acids. From germline, CDR1 is SEHNR and CDR2 FQNEAQ (reference sequence). In DNA form, the CDR3 reads TGTGCCAGCAGCTCCCCGGGACTAGCGGGAGGAGGGGAGCTGTTTTTT. Amino acid sequence: CASSSPGLAGGGELFF.

A word on this clone: Given a much more abundant clone one base away, this may be a read error. At the DNA level, this CDR3 is encoded by other sequences in the same sample as well. The chain carries TRBV6-5 and TRBJ1-1; no firm D call. The CDR3 covers 13 residues. Trimming pared 5 bases from V and 1 base from J, leaving 8 bases between. Looked up from germline, CDR1 is MNHEY and CDR2 is SVGAGI. The DNA for the CDR3 is TGTGCCAGCAGTGGCACAGAGAACACTGAAGCTTTCTTT. Its protein product is CASSGTENTEAFF.

Note on this clone: The same CDR3 can be traced to other DNA sequences in this sample. The J gene is TRBJ2-7, the V gene TRBV5-6; no clear D gene. Trimming took 2 bases from V and 3 from J, leaving 9 bases between them. Germline V gives CDR1 SGHDT, CDR2 YYEEEE. The CDR3 spans 13 residues. CDR3 sequence (DNA): TGTGCCAGCAGCTTCGATAGTAGCTACGAGCAGTACTTC. It codes for CASSFDSSYEQYF.

This chain joins TRBV6-1 and TRBJ2-7, with no clear D. CDR1 MNHNS and CDR2 SASEGT come from the germline V gene. The V gene lost 3 bases and the J gene lost 7 bases, with 7 bases spanning the gap. The CDR3 spans 11 residues. The CDR3 DNA sequence: TGTGCCAGCAGTGATAAGCATGAGCAGTACTTC. This encodes CASSDKHEQYF.

This chain uses TRBV6-1 with TRBJ1-5, with D hard to call. This CDR3 comprises 13 residues. V was pared by 4 bases and J by 3 bases, with 7 bases between. Per the germline V gene, CDR1 is MNHNS and CDR2 is SASEGT. The CDR3 protein is CASSAGVNQPQHF. The CDR3 bases are TGTGCCAGCAGTGCCGGGGTCAATCAGCCCCAGCATTTT.

This chain links TRBV7-9 with TRBJ2-2; possibly TRBD1 for D (5 bases). The CDR3 has 14 amino acids. In germline, CDR1 is SEHNR, CDR2 FQNEAQ (reference sequence). V lost 8 bases and J 4 bases, leaving 14 bases between the germline ends. The CDR3 bases are TGTGCCAGCCGTTTTACAGGACGCACCGGGGAGCTGTTTTTT. It is translated as CASRFTGRTGELFF.

This chain joins TRBV5-4 and TRBJ2-2, with TRBD2 identical over 14 bases. Losses at the gene ends were 4 bases for V and 5 bases for J; bases not matched to a gene: 10. This CDR3 has 18 amino acids. CDR1 SGHNT and CDR2 YYREEE come from the germline V gene (reference sequence). The CDR3 here is CASSLGLAGGRGTGELFF. In DNA, the CDR3 is TGTGCCAGCAGCCTAGGACTAGCGGGAGGAAGGGGTACCGGGGAGCTGTTTTTT. The variable domain in full, with the rest retrieved from reference TRBV5-4 and TRBJ2-2, is ETGVTQSPTHLIKTRGQQVTLRCSSQSGHNTVSWYQQALGQGPQFIFQYYREEENGRGNFPPRFSGLQFPNYSSELNVNALELDDSALYLCASSLGLAGGRGTGELFFGEGSRLTVL.